The clone carrying this TCR beta chain has more than one count but fewer than ten. What it binds is not known. Trimming cost V 5 bases and J 6 bases; bases outside gene matches: 5. Germline V CDR1 and CDR2: MNHEY, SVGAGI. The CDR3 is made up of 14 amino acids. The entry originates in a study of beta chain features in type 1 diabetes. Across the study: What patients shared with healthy donors was a similar profile of age, gender and cell yields.

Sequenced material consisted of expressed TCRB transcripts (all of the isolated RNA was reverse transcribed). Some 4 million reads on average were seen across naive, central memory and regulatory T cell samples. Produced via immunoSEQ multiplex PCR; TCRdb's table is partial and in-frame only. This table has around 150,000 clones, about a tenth appearing once. Study-wide points: PCR might pick shorter templates more often, in the same way for patients and controls. Moderately but significantly shorter TCRB CDR3s were found in Type 1 diabetes patients in all four CD4+ subsets.

The origin of this receptor is a man aged 25 to 45 with type 1 diabetes. The sample comprised central memory CD4+ T cells from blood. J is TRBJ1-5 and V is TRBV6-5, with TRBD1 identical over 9 bases. CDR3: CASSRGQGSQPQHF. Here the CDR3 DNA reads TGTGCCAGCAGTCGCGGACAGGGGAGTCAGCCCCAGCATTTT.